This entry describes one T cell receptor (beta chain). Its antigen is unidentified. The data originate from a study of cytomegalovirus exposure and HLA in healthy donors. Across the study: Just over 80% of roughly 400 genotyped donors fell in the Caucasian-associated ancestry cluster.

The CDR3 sequence is 16 residues long. J was trimmed by 2 bases and V by 0 bases; bases with no gene match: 4. Germline loops: CDR1 SQVTM, CDR2 ANQGSEA. Overall study findings and caveats: A missense variant in DCLRE1C was later tied to TCR beta V- and J-gene trimming. Cytomegalovirus-associated TCR beta chains were listed, numbering roughly 150.

The PCR ran on 60 Vbeta and 13 Jbeta primers. Clones were sequenced by immunoSEQ multiplex PCR, and TCRdb holds only the in-frame ones, with some missing. The profile shows under 200,000 clones, approximately 84% of them singletons. The chain employs TRBV29-1 and TRBJ1-2; 12 nucleotides agree with TRBD1. Sequenced input: PBMCs. This TCR was recovered from a woman aged 50 to 60 in good health and CMV-seropositive. The CDR3 protein is CSVEDLGQGANYGYTF. CDR3 coding DNA: TGCAGCGTTGAAGATTTGGGACAGGGGGCGAACTATGGCTACACCTTC.